This T cell receptor beta chain stems from a study of blood T cell repertoires in COVID-19. On the study more broadly: From the United States, Italy and Spain came samples of acute and convalescent COVID-19. The analysed material was cDNA or gDNA that came from T cells, B-cell-depleted T cells, or PBMCs.

The Seattle patients, enrolled during active infection, were followed longitudinally. Germline loops: CDR1 SNHLY, CDR2 FYNNEI. Trimming took off 6 bases at V and 5 bases at J, with 19 bases between the two ends. The CDR3 runs 16 residues. Authors' analysis steps: Estimates of nucleated cell counts were drawn from the amplification of reference gene primers. Clones were sequenced by immunoSEQ multiplex PCR, and TCRdb holds only the in-frame ones, with some missing. V, J and clone size are those of that table, while D and trimming were read from the DNA. The repertoire holds some 260,000 clones, with around nine tenths as singletons. This clone showed up just once.

The sample comprised peripheral blood. The chain combines TRBV2 with TRBJ2-2; D is perhaps TRBD2 (5 bases). The sequence was collected from a woman aged 65 to 85 with COVID-19, enrolled during active disease. The CDR3 spells CASSPEKVSGTGELFF. The CDR3 DNA reads TGTGCCAGCAGCCCGGAGAAGGTTTCGGGGACCGGGGAGCTGTTTTTT.